This section outlines one TCR beta chain sequence together with its context. These data belong to a study of blood T cell repertoires in COVID-19. At the level of the study: Collection of acute and convalescent COVID-19 samples took place in the United States, Italy and Spain. T cells, B-cell-depleted T cells, or PBMCs supplied cDNA or gDNA.

Germline V gives CDR1 LNHDA, CDR2 SQIVND (reference sequence). The CDR3 runs to 15 residues. Trimming stripped 6 bases from V and 6 bases from J, with 17 bases between. Authors' methods: From reference gene primer amplification, estimates of nucleated cell counts were derived. Profiled with immunoSEQ multiplex PCR; TCRdb holds only in-frame clones, not every one. That table is the source of V, J and clone size, and D and trimming were worked out from the DNA. The sample carries 250,000 to 300,000 clones, more than 80% recorded once. The specimen sequenced was peripheral blood. The source of this sequence is a woman in her 40s with acute or convalescent COVID-19. The rearrangement links TRBV19 to TRBJ1-4, with a weak D call TRBD1 (5 bases). This chain's CDR3 is CASSEQAPPHEKLFF. The CDR3 coding sequence is TGTGCCAGTAGCGAACAGGCACCCCCTCATGAAAAACTGTTTTTT.